This T cell receptor beta chain was sequenced for a study of cytomegalovirus exposure and HLA in healthy donors. This clone occurred once. The PCR had 60 Vbeta and 13 Jbeta primers. Only in-frame clones appear in the TCRdb table, and some are missing; sequencing was by immunoSEQ multiplex PCR. There are about 130,000 clones in the sample; 70% to 80% occur only once, and 1.4% to 1.5% lies in the top ten. The V and J ends lost 5 bases and 4 bases, in that order; junction bases with no gene match: 11. The CDR3 spans 16 residues. Germline CDR1 MNHEY, CDR2 SMNVEV (reference sequence). Sequenced material: PBMCs. This receptor was obtained from a female donor in good health and CMV-seronegative. The chain employs TRBV27 and TRBJ1-2, with 9 positions matching TRBD1. The CDR3, as DNA: TGTGCCAGCAGTCCAGACGGACAGGGGCCCCTCTATGGCTACACCTTC. Translation gives CASSPDGQGPLYGYTF.